Following are 3 T cell receptor beta chains from one sample sequenced in a study of blood T cell repertoires in COVID-19. TCRdb keeps only in-frame clones here, not all; method: immunoSEQ multiplex PCR. The sample has around 500,000 clones, less than 90% seen once. Sequenced input: PBMCs or T cells enriched from blood (not recorded which). Receptor source: a woman aged 60-75 years who had recovered from COVID-19.

The chain links TRBV6-5 to TRBJ2-7; 8 bases line up with TRBD1. The germline CDR1 and CDR2 sequences are MNHEY and SVGAGI. The CDR3 is made up of 12 amino acids. Germline trimming cut 2 bases from V and 6 bases from J; bases unmatched to any gene: 0. The CDR3 here is CASSYGTGEQYV. The CDR3 DNA reads TGTGCCAGCAGTTACGGGACAGGCGAGCAGTACGTC.

This clone has a single count. In nucleotides, the CDR3 is TGTGCCAGCAGCAAAAAGGGTCAGTGGTGCCGGGGAAACATTCAGTACTTC. Encoded protein: CASSKKGQWCRGNIQYF. This rearrangement joins TRBV21-1 to TRBJ2-4; the D call TRBD2 from the table was never checked on the DNA. TRBV21-1 is annotated as a pseudogene. The CDR3 has 17 amino acids.

CDR3 protein: CASSIGQSYGYTF. CDR3 coding DNA: TGTGCCAGCAGTATAGGACAGAGCTATGGCTACACCTTC. The chain has TRBV12-3 or TRBV12-4 and TRBJ1-2; D perhaps matches TRBD1 (6 bases). This CDR3 comprises 13 residues. V lost 5 bases to trimming and J lost 4 bases, with 11 bases between them.